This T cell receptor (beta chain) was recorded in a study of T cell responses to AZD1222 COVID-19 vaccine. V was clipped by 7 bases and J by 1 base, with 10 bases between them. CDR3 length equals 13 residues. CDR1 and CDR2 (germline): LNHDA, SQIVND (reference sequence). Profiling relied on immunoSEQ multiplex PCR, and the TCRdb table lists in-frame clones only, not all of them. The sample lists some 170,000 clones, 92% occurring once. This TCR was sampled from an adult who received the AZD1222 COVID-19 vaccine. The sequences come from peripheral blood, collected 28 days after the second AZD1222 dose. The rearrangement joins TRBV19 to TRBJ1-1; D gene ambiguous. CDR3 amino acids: CASTLTTNTEAFF. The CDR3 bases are TGTGCCAGTACCCTGACCACGAACACTGAAGCTTTCTTT.